This T cell receptor beta chain was sequenced during a study of CD8+ T cells in alopecia areata (dated by TCRdb to between 2018 and 2020). As for the study more broadly: High-throughput TCRbeta sequencing was used to examine T cell clonal expansion in alopecia areata in both the C3H/HeJ mouse model and human patients. In humans, TCRbeta sequencing was performed on scalp tissue and on sorted CD4+ and CD8+ peripheral blood T cells from healthy controls and from patients with patchy or totalis/universalis alopecia areata. Clonality in the scalp was compared among normal scalp (n=4), patchy alopecia areata scalp (n=8), and alopecia totalis/universalis scalp (n=8). RNA was extracted with the PAXgene miRNA kit for fixed scalp, the miRNeasy kit for PBMCs, and the RNeasy kit for mouse skin. Amplification of TCRbeta CDR3 regions was done by immunoSEQ multiplex PCR using 35 Vbeta forward primers and 13 Jbeta reverse primers. The research as a whole found: Shared TCR sequences between patients were less evident than in mice, which may be partly attributable to HLA diversity in the patient population. Unlike mouse skin, where gammadelta T cells dominate, normal human skin contains resident alphabeta T cells that get sequenced too, which complicates analysis of the scalp TCR repertoire. Compared with normal scalp, lesional scalp, particularly in alopecia totalis/universalis, had higher clonality and more expanded CD8+ clones, which suggests antigenic drive.

As for this clone: What this receptor recognizes is not known. No base quality information exists; no much larger clone differs at one position.

Lesional scalp punch biopsies and peripheral blood were obtained from alopecia areata patients. PBMCs were isolated by density centrifugation and stained for CD3, CD4 and CD8, and CD4+ and CD8+ T cells were sorted on a FACSAria. As part of a multicenter biomarker study, untreated alopecia areata patients were recruited. For several biomarker-study patients, blood CD8+ T cells were further sorted into NKG2D-low and NKG2D-high fractions. Per the germline V gene, SGHTA is the CDR1 and FQGNSA is the CDR2. Germline trimming: 4 bases from V, 15 bases from J; junction bases outside gene matches: 8. From the cysteine up to the phenylalanine, the CDR3 has a length of 12 residues. Of the read, only the CDR3 DNA is kept; its 36 bases are in frame from base 1. The library was prepared using the immunoSEQ multiplex PCR assay. RNA was extracted from all samples and reverse transcribed into cDNA, which served as template for TCR sequencing. First-strand cDNA was synthesized using SuperScript III with a 2:1 mix of oligo-dT and random hexamers. A synthetic immune receptor repertoire was used to gauge amplification bias, and whatever bias remained was removed computationally. Turning to the authors' computational methods: After raw reads were preprocessed to remove errors, the CDR3 was defined following IMGT conventions as running from the conserved cysteine to phenylalanine. Clonality was computed as 1 minus the Shannon entropy, with the entropy normalized by log2 of the number of productive unique TCRs. Whether each scalp clone was CD4 or CD8 was inferred by checking scalp TCRbeta sequences against the CD4 and CD8 repertoires from sorted blood. In its TCRdb copy, this immuneACCESS table keeps in-frame sequences only and misses some clones. Where compared with another copy, unresolved V genes explain less than half of these, and the others have no known cause. V, J and clone size are taken as reported in that table, and D and trimming were inferred from the DNA itself. Present in this sample are 50,000 to 70,000 clones, 44% of which were seen just once. The ten largest account for around 54% of the sample.

The sample taken for sequencing was NKG2D-low CD8+ T cells sorted from blood. Reading the label with the study, this specimen's cell subset or site is: sorted CD8+ NKG2D-low blood T cells. The sequence came from a human donor with alopecia areata. The V and J genes are TRBV7-2 and TRBJ2-1; the junction holds 8 bases that match TRBD2. The nucleotide sequence reads as follows: TGTGCCAGCAGCTCGGGGGGGACCCACTGGTTCTTC. It specifies CASSSGGTHWFF.